A single sample is the source of the 28 T cell receptor beta chains below, sequenced in a study of human T cells and chemical hapten exposure. TCRdb called the RACE reads again in MiXCR, with one record for every CDR3 protein. In the table there are tens of thousands of distinct CDR3 sequences, approximately 12% of which are singletons. Indicated time point: pre-sensitization, week 0. Treatment defined: therapeutic diphenylcyclopropenone sensitization with weekly scalp DPC. Researchers extracted total RNA from unfractionated whole blood. Sequencing was performed on whole blood, taken in connection with sensitization to the hapten diphenylcyclopropenone (DPC). The origin of the receptors is a woman aged 35 to 49 with alopecia areata. Some clones in this sample may be carry-over from other donors' samples.

This clonotype has just a few counts. The chain is built from TRBV7-9 and TRBJ2-1, with TRBD1 matching 7 bases. CDR3 length: 14 amino acids. Per germline, CDR1 SEHNR and CDR2 FQNEAQ (reference sequence). V shed 5 bases and J 1 base; nucleotides not matched to a gene: 2. The CDR3 DNA is TGTGCCAGCAGCCCGGACAGGTCCTACAATGAGCAGTTCTTC. Amino acids: CASSPDRSYNEQFF.

The chain has TRBV9 and TRBJ2-3, with TRBD2 as a possible D gene (5 bases). Germline CDR1 SGDLS, CDR2 YYNGEE. The CDR3 is made up of 14 amino acids. V was clipped by 0 bases and J by 2 bases, with 7 bases between them. The CDR3 region has the DNA TGTGCCAGCAGCGTAGCGGGGAACACAGATACGCAGTATTTT. It codes for CASSVAGNTDTQYF.

The chain has TRBV20-1 and TRBJ2-4; 7 positions agree with TRBD1. This CDR3 contains 16 residues. From germline, CDR1 is DFQATT and CDR2 SNEGSKA (reference sequence). V lost 1 base, J lost 4 bases, and 10 bases stayed unmatched. CDR3 region: CSARGILGTEKNIQYF. The CDR3 DNA reads as TGCAGTGCTAGAGGTATCCTCGGGACAGAAAAAAACATTCAGTACTTC.

This clonotype was seen ten or more times. The CDR3 DNA reads TGCGCCACACGGACGGGAGGGGGGCGTAGCGATGAGCAGTTCTTC. Translating gives CATRTGGGRSDEQFF. The chain couples TRBV10-2 to TRBJ2-1; 8 bases are a match to TRBD2. This CDR3 has 15 amino acids. CDR1 and CDR2 from the germline V gene are WSHSY and SAAADI. Trimming removed 10 bases from V and 8 bases from J; junction bases left unmatched: 16.

This clonotype was found many times. Here the CDR3 DNA reads TGTGCCAGCCGTGCGGGAGGGCCCGGGAATGAGCAGTTCTTC. Protein: CASRAGGPGNEQFF. The chain has TRBV27 and TRBJ2-1, with 9 bases fitting TRBD2. V shed 8 bases and J 7 bases; nucleotides not matched to a gene: 9. This CDR3 is built from 14 residues. Germline V gene data show CDR1 as MNHEY and CDR2 as SMNVEV (reference sequence).

This clonotype was counted between two and nine times. This chain joins TRBV7-9 and TRBJ1-1; 7 nucleotides agree with TRBD1. The CDR3 is made up of 14 amino acids. The germline gives CDR1 SEHNR, CDR2 FQNEAQ (reference sequence). Trimming cost V 4 bases and J 2 bases; bases outside gene matches: 4. CDR3 DNA sequence: TGTGCCAGCAGCTCGGGACAGAGTAACACTGAAGCTTTCTTT. Translation: CASSSGQSNTEAFF.

This clonotype was recorded at least ten times. The rearrangement links TRBV7-9 to TRBJ2-1; the D is unclear. The CDR3 is made up of 12 amino acids. Trimming cost V 1 base and J 6 bases, with 4 bases left between them. Germline V gene lookup returns CDR1 SEHNR and CDR2 FQNEAQ (reference sequence). The CDR3 region has the DNA TGTGCCAGCAGCTTAGGACGCAATGAGCAGTTCTTC. This sequence encodes CASSLGRNEQFF. The whole variable domain, filled in from reference TRBV7-9 and TRBJ2-1, reads DTGVSQNPRHKITKRGQNVTFRCDPISEHNRLYWYRQTLGQGPEFLTYFQNEAQLEKSRLLSDRFSAERPKGSFSTLEIQRTEQGDSAMYLCASSLGRNEQFFGPGTRLTVL.

The genes are TRBV2 and TRBJ1-2, with D perhaps TRBD1 (6 bases). The V end was cut by 6 bases, the J end by 3 bases, with 17 bases between. This CDR3 is 15 amino acids long. The germline V gene encodes CDR1 SNHLY and CDR2 FYNNEI. CDR3: CASRERTAGDYGYTF. The CDR3 nucleotides read TGTGCCAGCAGGGAACGGACAGCGGGGGACTATGGCTACACCTTC.

In the case of this clonotype: Sequence at one end of the junction differs from germline and may be a read error. This rearrangement joins TRBV7-2 to TRBJ2-3; 8 bases are shared with TRBD2. Germline CDR1 and CDR2: SGHTA and FQGNSA. This CDR3 contains 15 residues. This chain's CDR3 is CASSLATPPAGGPDF. The CDR3 nucleotides read TGTGCCAGCAGCTTAGCCACCCCGCCTGCGGGGGGCCCCGATTTT.

This clonotype was seen at least ten times. The chain is built from TRBV6-1 and TRBJ1-5, with D perhaps TRBD1 (5 bases). Germline lookup yields CDR1 MNHNS and CDR2 SASEGT. V was shortened by 6 bases and J by 2 bases, with 14 bases between the two germline ends. CDR3 size: 15 residues. Here the CDR3 reads CASRNKGVRNQPQHF. As DNA, the CDR3 is TGTGCCAGCAGGAACAAAGGGGTTCGCAATCAGCCCCAGCATTTT.

With respect to this clonotype: Relative to the germline gene, one junction end is altered; a read error may explain this. V is TRBV7-2 and J is TRBJ1-4; 7 bases fit TRBD1. The CDR3 totals 16 residues. Per the germline V gene, CDR1 is SGHTA and CDR2 is FQGNSA. The CDR3 protein is CATSIQGYATNEKLFF. CDR3 nucleotides: TGTGCCACCAGCATACAGGGGTATGCAACTAATGAAAAACTGTTTTTT. Based on the CDR3 plus reference TRBV7-2 and TRBJ1-4, the full variable domain is GAGVSQSPSNKVTEKGKDVELRCDPISGHTALYWYRQSLGQGLEFLIYFQGNSAPDKSGLPSDRFSAERTGGSVSTLTIQRTQQEDSAVYLCATSIQGYATNEKLFFGSGTQLSVL.

The chain is built from TRBV18 and TRBJ2-7; possibly TRBD1 for D (8 bases). CDR1 and CDR2 (germline): KGHSH, LQKENI. The CDR3 consists of 18 residues. V lost 2 bases, J lost 1 base, and 21 bases lay in between. The CDR3 is CASSPTRGREYRSYEQYF. The CDR3 coding sequence is TGTGCCAGCTCACCAACCAGGGGGCGGGAGTACCGGTCCTACGAGCAGTACTTC. Full variable domain (remainder filled in from reference TRBV18 and TRBJ2-7): NAGVMQNPRHLVRRRGQEARLRCSPMKGHSHVYWYRQLPEEGLKFMVYLQKENIIDESGMPKERFSAEFPKEGPSILRIQQVVRGDSAAYFCASSPTRGREYRSYEQYFGPGTRLTVT.

A few counts support this clonotype. This may arise from a read error, as a much more abundant clone is one base away. The V and J genes are TRBV13 and TRBJ1-1; D remains ambiguous. Between the trimmed V and J ends, which lost 2 bases and 0 bases, there was a span of 4 bases. The CDR3 length is 13 residues. Germline CDR1 and CDR2: PRHDT and FYEKMQ (reference sequence). CDR3: CASSLYMNTEAFF. Here the CDR3 DNA reads TGTGCCAGCAGCTTATACATGAACACTGAAGCTTTCTTT.

This clonotype was observed at least ten times. The J gene is TRBJ2-7, the V gene TRBV10-2; D is uncertain. The CDR3 extends over 11 amino acids. Germline CDR1 and CDR2: WSHSY and SAAADI. Trimming cost V 7 bases and J 2 bases, with 6 bases left between them. The CDR3, as DNA: TGCGCCAGCACTGAAGCCTACGAGCAGTACTTC. Protein product: CASTEAYEQYF.

This clonotype was observed at least ten times. This chain connects TRBV10-3 to TRBJ2-2; the match to TRBD2 covers 12 bases. Unmatched junction bases numbered 6, after V lost 6 bases and J lost 1 base. The CDR3 length is 17 residues. Per the germline V gene, CDR1 is ENHRY and CDR2 is SYGVKD. The chain's CDR3 is CAISRTSGARNTGELFF. CDR3 nucleotides: TGTGCCATCAGCAGGACTAGCGGGGCGCGGAACACCGGGGAGCTGTTTTTT.

This clonotype showed up many times. The rearrangement links TRBV19 to TRBJ2-7; TRBD2 matches 14 bases. The ends lost 6 bases at V and 3 bases at J; junction bases unmatched: 13. CDR3 length equals 18 residues. Germline V lookup: CDR1 LNHDA, CDR2 SQIVND (reference sequence). The CDR3 here is CASSSRSGLAGALYEQYF. Written as DNA, the CDR3 is TGTGCCAGTAGCTCAAGATCGGGACTAGCGGGAGCCCTCTACGAGCAGTACTTC.

This clonotype was seen a single time. This chain joins TRBV28 and TRBJ2-7, with 10 bases that match TRBD1. Unmatched junction bases numbered 1, after V lost 2 bases and J lost 3 bases. The CDR3 runs 14 residues. Per germline, CDR1 MDHEN and CDR2 SYDVKM. This chain's CDR3 is CASSLRDRGYEQYF. DNA for the CDR3: TGTGCCAGCAGTTTACGGGACAGGGGCTACGAGCAGTACTTC.

This clonotype was seen many times. The chain employs TRBV6-2 or TRBV6-3 and TRBJ2-2; no clear D. The V gene's germline CDR1 is MNHEY and CDR2 SVGEGT. The length of the CDR3 is 16 residues. Trimming left V 5 bases short and J 1 base short, with 14 bases between. CDR3 bases: TGTGCCAGCAGTAATTCCCCTTCGTGGAACACCGGGGAGCTGTTTTTT. It translates to CASSNSPSWNTGELFF.

There are many counts of this clonotype. The chain is built from TRBV7-8 and TRBJ2-3; D unclear. V lost 3 bases and J 3 bases, leaving 4 bases between the germline ends. Germline V lookup: CDR1 SGHVS, CDR2 FQNEAQ. CDR3 length: 12 residues. CDR3 in amino acids: CASSFQTDTQYF. The DNA for the CDR3 is TGTGCCAGCAGCTTTCAAACAGATACGCAGTATTTT.

This chain joins TRBV2 and TRBJ2-3; D gene unclear. Trimming shortened V by 1 base and J by 8 bases, and 7 bases separated the two germline ends. This CDR3 is 12 amino acids long. Germline V gene sequence: CDR1 SNHLY, CDR2 FYNNEI. CDR3 nucleotides: TGTGCCAGCAGTGAAGGGATTGGTACGCAGTATTTT. Translating it yields CASSEGIGTQYF.

There are many counts of this clonotype. The J gene is TRBJ1-1, the V gene TRBV29-1; possible D gene TRBD1, 6 bases. The CDR3 consists of 13 residues. The ends were cut back, 7 bases at V and 3 bases at J, with 15 bases in the middle. Germline values: CDR1 SQVTM, CDR2 ANQGSEA. CDR3 DNA: TGCAGCGCCGAATTAGGGGGGTACACTGAAGCTTTCTTT. Amino acids: CSAELGGYTEAFF.

This clonotype was counted between two and nine times. The J gene is TRBJ1-5, the V gene TRBV7-6; perhaps TRBD1 as D (5 bases). Trimming removed 2 bases from V and 4 bases from J, with 9 bases in between. The CDR3 is 14 amino acids. Germline V gene sequence: CDR1 SGHVS, CDR2 FNYEAQ. The CDR3 sequence: CASSLFGGNQPQHF. CDR3 DNA sequence: TGTGCCAGCAGCTTATTTGGGGGGAATCAGCCCCAGCATTTT.

The V and J genes are TRBV4-3 and TRBJ1-6; unclear D gene. The CDR3 has 13 amino acids. The germline V gene has CDR1 LGHNA and CDR2 YSLEER. Trimming took 1 base from V and 6 from J, leaving 4 bases between them. CDR3 loop: CASSQGFNSPLHF. The CDR3 nucleotides are TGCGCCAGCAGCCAAGGCTTTAATTCACCCCTCCACTTT.

This clonotype was counted many times. The rearrangement joins TRBV9 to TRBJ2-3; D is ambiguous. Germline V lookup: CDR1 SGDLS, CDR2 YYNGEE. The CDR3 extends over 12 amino acids. With 2 bases removed from V and 4 bases from J, the gap between germline ends came to 5 bases. This chain's CDR3 is CASSVNADTQYF. CDR3 in DNA: TGTGCCAGCAGCGTTAACGCAGATACGCAGTATTTT.

This clonotype showed up many times. This chain joins TRBV6-4 and TRBJ2-2; tentatively, D is TRBD1 or TRBD2 (5 bases each). CDR1 and CDR2 (germline): MRHNA, SNTAGT. This CDR3 region has 17 residues. With 5 bases removed from V and 3 bases from J, the gap between germline ends came to 19 bases. For the CDR3, the DNA is TGTGCCAGCAGTATTACCAAGGAGGTGGGGGACACCGGGGAGCTGTTTTTT. Protein product: CASSITKEVGDTGELFF.

This clonotype was found a few times. The chain links TRBV12-3 or TRBV12-4 to TRBJ2-5, with TRBD2 identical over 11 bases. The CDR3 spans 15 residues. After removal of 5 bases from V and 6 bases from J, the junction contained 8 bases not matched to a gene. CDR3 coding DNA: TGTGCCAGCAGTGGGCTAGCGGGGGGCCGAAAGACCCAGTACTTC. This gives the protein CASSGLAGGRKTQYF.

This clonotype was found many times. One end of the junction fails to match germline, which may point to a read error. The V and J genes are TRBV24-1 and TRBJ1-3; D possibly corresponds to TRBD1 (5 bases). The CDR3 has 16 residues. Germline CDR1 reads KGHDR; CDR2 reads SFDVKD. CDR3: CATSDPREPAGNTLYF. CDR3 in DNA: TGTGCCACCAGTGATCCCAGGGAACCGGCCGGAAACACCTTATATTTT.

V usage is TRBV20-1 and J usage is TRBJ1-3; D is possibly TRBD1 (5 bases). V was shortened by 5 bases and J by 0 bases, with 8 bases between the two germline ends. The CDR3 has 13 amino acids. In germline, CDR1 is DFQATT, CDR2 SNEGSKA (reference sequence). This CDR3 is CSALQVSGNTIYF. The CDR3 bases are TGCAGTGCTTTACAGGTCTCTGGAAACACCATATATTTT.